This T cell receptor (beta chain) was profiled in a study of OX40 agonist ivuxolimab in advanced cancers. A note on the overall study: Ivuxolimab was an agonistic, fully human IgG2 monoclonal antibody directed against OX40 (CD134), a costimulatory receptor. Intravenous ivuxolimab was administered to patients every 2 weeks at six dose levels: 0.01, 0.1, 0.3, 1.5, 3 and 10 mg/kg. Partial responses were achieved by three dose-escalation patients, of whom one had hepatocellular carcinoma and two had cutaneous melanoma. Prior anti-PD-1, anti-PD-L1 or anti-CTLA-4 therapy was permitted, and approximately 40% of dose-escalation patients had received checkpoint inhibitors. The point of sequencing TCRbeta in the periphery was to test whether ivuxolimab changed TCR sequence diversity and drove clonal T-cell expansion. The paper reports the monotherapy dose-escalation portion (N of about 54 patients) of the phase I ivuxolimab trial. In the dose-escalation cohort, approximately 80% of patients were male, and the mean age was approximately 60 years with a range of about 20 to 90. Of the roughly 54 patients in dose escalation, around 19 had hepatocellular carcinoma, around 15 had melanoma, 9 had renal cell carcinoma and 9 had head and neck cancer.

Patients with a history of autoimmune disease or receiving systemic immunosuppression were excluded from the trial. Peripheral blood for TCR sequencing was drawn from every dose cohort at baseline, at cycle 4 day 1 and at cycle 7 day 1. Samples came from an open-label, multicenter, first-in-human phase I dose-escalation trial of ivuxolimab. Adults with locally advanced or metastatic melanoma, renal cell, hepatocellular, or head and neck squamous cell carcinoma were enrolled in the trial. Before TCR sequencing, CD4+ T cells and CD8+ T cells were sorted from peripheral blood as separate populations. For sequencing of the TCRbeta CDR3 region, genomic DNA was extracted from the sorted cells. The immunoSEQ Assay was used for sequencing of TCRbeta CDR3 regions. What TCRdb holds here is the immuneACCESS table cut down to in-frame rearrangements. Part of the clones is not present; checked against another copy, under half of the missing clones reflect an unresolved V gene, and the others are unexplained. For this sample the table gives approximately 77,000 clones, of which over 80% were detected only once. The biggest ten clones account for approximately 0.56% of the sample.

Of note for this clone: The target of this receptor is not known. Per-nucleotide qualities are absent, and no much larger clonotype sits a single base away.

Broad study findings and their caveats: At doses of 0.1 to 3.0 mg/kg, clonal expansion of both CD4+ and CD8+ blood T cells was observed from baseline to week 6. In the 0.1-3.0 mg/kg groups, partial responders had among the lowest normalized peripheral clonal expansion, particularly in CD8+ T cells. Which antigens the clonally expanded peripheral T cells were specific for was not determined. After ivuxolimab, CD8+ T cells had more expanded clones than CD4+ T cells on average. Low levels of normalized T-cell clonal expansion were also shown by some nonresponding patients.

This TCR was recovered from an adult with an advanced solid tumor such as melanoma, head and neck, liver or kidney cancer. Sequenced material: CD4+ or CD8+ T cells sorted from blood, taken in a trial of the OX40 agonist ivuxolimab.

The DNA sequence is TGTGCCAGCAGCGTGGGACAGGGGGACCAAGAGACCCAGTACTTC. This sequence encodes CASSVGQGDQETQYF. The chain links TRBV7-8 with TRBJ2-5, with 11 central nucleotides matching TRBD1. The CDR3 spans 15 residues, from the cysteine through the phenylalanine. The sequence is cut down to CDR3 DNA, 45 bases in frame from base 1. For CDR1 and CDR2, the germline V gene lists SGHVS and FQNEAQ. V is trimmed back by 5 bases and J by 0 bases, and the junction contains 2 bases that no gene match accounts for.